The 8 T cell receptor beta chains listed next were all sequenced from one sample in a study of neurological immune-mediated disorders. TCRdb re-derived calls from the 5' RACE reads in MiXCR, one entry per CDR3 protein. There are some 31,000 distinct CDR3 sequences in the sample; roughly 4.4% occur only once, and roughly 24% lies in the top ten. What was sequenced was PBMCs. These receptors originate from a man younger than 30 in good health.

This clonotype was counted many times. This chain joins TRBV5-1 and TRBJ2-1; 14 bases match TRBD2. With 4 bases clipped from V and 8 bases from J, the junction kept 5 bases outside the gene matches. This CDR3 spans 15 amino acids. Germline assignment: CDR1 SGHRS and CDR2 YFSETQ. The CDR3 bases are TGCGCCAGCAGCAGGGGACTAGCGGGGGTGGATGAGCAGTTCTTC. As protein: CASSRGLAGVDEQFF.

This clonotype was counted many times. The genes are TRBV20-1 and TRBJ1-5; maybe TRBD1 (6 bases). CDR3 length: 18 residues. The germline CDR1 and CDR2 sequences are DFQATT and SNEGSKA (reference sequence). The V end was cut by 6 bases, the J end by 1 base, with 25 bases between. The CDR3 loop reads CSAEGGAGQSGSNQPQHF. CDR3 coding DNA: TGCAGTGCGGAAGGAGGGGCCGGACAGTCGGGGAGCAATCAGCCCCAGCATTTT.

This clonotype was detected ten times or more. This chain connects TRBV12-3 or TRBV12-4 to TRBJ1-1; maybe TRBD1 (5 bases). V gave up 2 bases and J gave up 9 bases, with 10 bases separating them. This CDR3 region has 12 residues. The CDR3: CASSLQAGKAFF. For the CDR3, the DNA is TGTGCCAGCAGTTTACAGGCAGGGAAAGCTTTCTTT.

This clonotype showed up many times. The rearrangement links TRBV6-5 to TRBJ1-1; D unresolved. V dropped 2 bases and J dropped 4 bases, with 8 bases sitting between them. The CDR3 has 13 amino acids. Germline V gene data show CDR1 as MNHEY and CDR2 as SVGAGI. The CDR3 DNA reads TGTGCCAGCAGTTACAAAATAGGCACTGAAGCTTTCTTT. It specifies CASSYKIGTEAFF.

The table lists this clonotype with many counts. This chain uses TRBV5-1 with TRBJ1-4, with D unclear. CDR3 length: 15 amino acids. CDR1 and CDR2 (germline): SGHRS, YFSETQ. V was shortened by 1 base and J by 1 base, with 8 bases between the two germline ends. CDR3 residues: CASSLMSRTNEKLFF. CDR3 coding DNA: TGCGCCAGCAGCTTGATGTCCAGAACTAATGAAAAACTGTTTTTT.

The sample holds many counts of this clonotype. The chain combines TRBV6-6 with TRBJ1-3, with 7 positions matching TRBD1. Germline V CDR1 and CDR2: MNHNY, SVGAGI (reference sequence). The CDR3 runs 15 residues. The junction had 4 bases not matched to a gene; V was cut back by 5 bases and J by 0 bases. This chain's CDR3 is CASSRQGVSGNTIYF. CDR3 in DNA: TGTGCCAGCAGTCGACAGGGTGTCTCTGGAAACACCATATATTTT.

This clonotype was recorded at least ten times. The chain joins TRBV5-1 to TRBJ1-1; perhaps TRBD1 as D (5 bases). Germline V gives CDR1 SGHRS, CDR2 YFSETQ. The CDR3 runs to 15 residues. V was cut by 1 base and J by 5 bases, with 15 bases left in between. This CDR3 reads CASSLHGGKGTEAFF. The DNA of the CDR3 is TGCGCCAGCAGCTTGCACGGGGGGAAAGGTACTGAAGCTTTCTTT. Full variable domain (rest looked up from reference TRBV5-1 and TRBJ1-1): KAGVTQTPRYLIKTRGQQVTLSCSPISGHRSVSWYQQTPGQGLQFLFEYFSETQRNKGNFPGRFSGRQFSNSRSEMNVSTLELGDSALYLCASSLHGGKGTEAFFGQGTRLTVV.

This clonotype was observed at least ten times. V gene TRBV5-1 combines with J gene TRBJ1-1; D gene unclear. The CDR3 is made up of 13 amino acids. Per the germline V gene, CDR1 is SGHRS and CDR2 is YFSETQ. V was shortened by 2 bases and J by 2 bases, with 7 bases between the two germline ends. CDR3 nucleotides: TGCGCCAGCAGCTTTTCAGCAAACACTGAAGCTTTCTTT. Amino acids: CASSFSANTEAFF.